The present entry profiles one T cell receptor (beta chain) with its context. Its antigen is undetermined. The sample belongs to a study of CD8 T cells in ankylosing spondylitis. General study findings and limits: Those disease-linked clones were CD8+; they were also relatively rare in peripheral blood. Matched ankylosing spondylitis synovial fluid reportedly showed significant enrichment of disease-linked clones. Ankylosing spondylitis blood appeared to be characterized by a TCR beta motif of 7 to 9 highly homologous variants.

Each CDR3 protein is one row after TCRdb ran MiXCR on the 5' RACE reads. The top ten clones hold 9.1% of a sample with 300,000 to 350,000 distinct CDR3 sequences, under 14% of them seen once. This CDR3 is 16 amino acids long. CDR1 is LGHDT and CDR2 is YNNKEL in the germline V gene (reference sequence). Trimming took off 4 bases at V and 1 base at J, with 15 bases between the two ends. This rearrangement joins TRBV3-1 to TRBJ2-3; the D gene is possibly TRBD2 (7 bases). Material: blood, either unsorted or a sorted T cell fraction (not recorded which). This TCR was sampled from a female donor with ankylosing spondylitis or in good health (not recorded which). In nucleotides, the CDR3 is TGTGCCAGCAGCCGGCTGGGGGCGGGGGGCACAGATACGCAGTATTTT. This codes for CASSRLGAGGTDTQYF.